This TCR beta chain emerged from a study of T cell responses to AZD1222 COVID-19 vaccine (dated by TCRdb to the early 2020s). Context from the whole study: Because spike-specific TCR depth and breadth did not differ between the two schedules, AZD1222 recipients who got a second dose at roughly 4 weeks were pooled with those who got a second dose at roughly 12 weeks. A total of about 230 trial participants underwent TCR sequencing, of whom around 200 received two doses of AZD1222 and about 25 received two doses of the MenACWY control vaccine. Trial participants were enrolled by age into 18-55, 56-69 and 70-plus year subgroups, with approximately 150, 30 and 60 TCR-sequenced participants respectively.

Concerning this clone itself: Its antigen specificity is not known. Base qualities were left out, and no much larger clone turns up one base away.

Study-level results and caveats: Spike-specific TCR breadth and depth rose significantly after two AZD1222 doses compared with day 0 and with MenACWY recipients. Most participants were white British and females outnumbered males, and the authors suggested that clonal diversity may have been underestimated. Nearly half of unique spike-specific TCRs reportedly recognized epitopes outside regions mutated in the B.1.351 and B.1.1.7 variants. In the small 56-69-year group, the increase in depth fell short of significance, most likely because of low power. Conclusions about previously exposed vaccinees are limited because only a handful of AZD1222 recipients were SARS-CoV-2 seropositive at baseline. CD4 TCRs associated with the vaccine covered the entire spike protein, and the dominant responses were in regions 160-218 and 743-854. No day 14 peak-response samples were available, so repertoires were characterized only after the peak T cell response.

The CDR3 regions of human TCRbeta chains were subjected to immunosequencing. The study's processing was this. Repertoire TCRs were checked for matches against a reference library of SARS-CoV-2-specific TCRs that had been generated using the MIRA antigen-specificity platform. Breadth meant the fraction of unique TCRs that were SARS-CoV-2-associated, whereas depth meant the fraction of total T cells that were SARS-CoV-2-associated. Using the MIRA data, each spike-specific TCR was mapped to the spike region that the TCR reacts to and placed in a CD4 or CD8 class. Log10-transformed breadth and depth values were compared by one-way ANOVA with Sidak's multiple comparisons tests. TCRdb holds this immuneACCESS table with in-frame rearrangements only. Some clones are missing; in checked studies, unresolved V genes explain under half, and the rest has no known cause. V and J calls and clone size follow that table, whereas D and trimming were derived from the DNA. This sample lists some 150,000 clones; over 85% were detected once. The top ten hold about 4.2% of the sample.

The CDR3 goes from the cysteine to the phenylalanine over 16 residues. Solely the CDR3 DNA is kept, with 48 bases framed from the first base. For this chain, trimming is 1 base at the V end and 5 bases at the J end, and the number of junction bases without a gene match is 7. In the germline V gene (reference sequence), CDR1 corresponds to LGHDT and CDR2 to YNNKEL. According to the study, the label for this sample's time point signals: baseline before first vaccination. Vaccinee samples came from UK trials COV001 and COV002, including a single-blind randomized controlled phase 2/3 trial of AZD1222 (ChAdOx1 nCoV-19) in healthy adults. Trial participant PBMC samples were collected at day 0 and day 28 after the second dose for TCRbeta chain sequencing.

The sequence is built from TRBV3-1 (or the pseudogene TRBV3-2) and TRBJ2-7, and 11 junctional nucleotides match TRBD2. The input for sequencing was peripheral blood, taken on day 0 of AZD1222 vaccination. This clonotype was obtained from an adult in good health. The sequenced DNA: TGTGCCAGCAGCCAAGCATTGACTAGCGGGAAACACGAGCAGTACTTC. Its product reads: CASSQALTSGKHEQYF.